The 20 T cell receptor beta chains presented below share a single source sample, sequenced in a study of CD8+ T cells in alopecia areata. It was cDNA, reverse transcribed from extracted RNA, that served as the sequencing template. Using immunoSEQ multiplex PCR, the repertoire was profiled, and TCRdb retains in-frame clones only, with some absent. The sample consists of roughly 150,000 clones, less than 65% of them appearing once. Sequenced input: CD8+ T cells sorted from blood. These receptors came from a human donor in good health.

This clone was recorded a few times. V is TRBV7-9 and J is TRBJ2-5; D tentatively reads TRBD1 or TRBD2 (5 bases each). Looked up from germline, CDR1 is SEHNR and CDR2 is FQNEAQ (reference sequence). V was pared by 4 bases and J by 1 base, with 7 bases between. The CDR3 loop spans 13 amino acids. The CDR3 protein is CASSSGTQETQYF. CDR3 DNA: TGTGCCAGCAGCTCAGGGACCCAAGAGACCCAGTACTTC.

This clone turned up a few times. The gene calls are TRBV4-1 and TRBJ2-1; perhaps TRBD2 as D (6 bases). In germline, CDR1 is MGHRA, CDR2 YSYEKL. This CDR3 comprises 18 residues. V was pared by 0 bases and J by 5 bases, with 20 bases between. This CDR3 reads CASSQDPGEATGNNEQFF. In DNA, the CDR3 is TGCGCCAGCAGCCAAGACCCGGGGGAAGCGACCGGGAACAATGAGCAGTTCTTC.

This sequence joins TRBV29-1 and TRBJ2-7; 9 bases are a match to TRBD1. With V trimmed by 5 bases and J by 2 bases, 4 bases remained unmatched. The CDR3 has 13 amino acids. Germline CDR1 reads SQVTM; CDR2 reads ANQGSEA. Here the CDR3 reads CSVRGQGTYEQYF. The CDR3 nucleotides are TGCAGCGTTCGAGGACAGGGGACCTACGAGCAGTACTTC.

The chain has TRBV5-1 and TRBJ2-1; no clear D. This CDR3 has 14 residues. The germline V gene encodes CDR1 SGHRS and CDR2 YFSETQ. V lost 0 bases to trimming and J lost 9 bases, with 13 bases between them. Written as DNA, the CDR3 is TGCGCCAGCAGCTTGGACCCCACTTCGGGTGAGCAGTTCTTC. It encodes CASSLDPTSGEQFF.

CDR3 sequence (DNA): TGCAGCGTTGGCGGACAGTACAATGAGCAGTTCTTC. As protein: CSVGGQYNEQFF. The chain joins TRBV29-1 to TRBJ2-1, with D possibly being TRBD1 (6 bases). CDR3 length: 12 residues. Germline V gene lookup returns CDR1 SQVTM and CDR2 ANQGSEA. The V gene lost 4 bases and the J gene lost 4 bases, with 8 bases spanning the gap.

This rearrangement joins TRBV7-9 to TRBJ2-1; D is perhaps TRBD2 (6 bases). V lost 0 bases to trimming and J lost 4 bases, with 7 bases between them. This CDR3 comprises 14 residues. Germline CDR1 SEHNR, CDR2 FQNEAQ (reference sequence). The CDR3 DNA sequence: TGTGCCAGCAGCTTAGCTGGGAGGTACAATGAGCAGTTCTTC. This sequence encodes CASSLAGRYNEQFF.

The chain has TRBV29-1 and TRBJ2-1, with 9 positions matching TRBD2. V lost 1 base, J lost 1 base, and 5 bases stayed unmatched. The V gene's germline CDR1 is SQVTM and CDR2 ANQGSEA. The CDR3 has 16 residues. The CDR3 loop reads CSVEGREGGSYNEQFF. The CDR3 nucleotides are TGCAGCGTTGAAGGGCGGGAGGGTGGTTCCTACAATGAGCAGTTCTTC.

In this sample, this clone turned up a few times. The rearrangement links TRBV20-1 to TRBJ2-2; D is undetermined. The ends were cut back, 6 bases at V and 8 bases at J, with 10 bases in the middle. The germline CDR1 and CDR2 sequences are DFQATT and SNEGSKA (reference sequence). CDR3 size: 11 residues. Written as DNA, the CDR3 is TGCAGTGCAAGCCAGCAGGGGGAGCTGTTTTTT. Translated, it gives CSASQQGELFF.

This chain joins TRBV7-9 and TRBJ2-7; 7 bases are shared with TRBD2. The CDR3 is 14 residues long. Germline V gives CDR1 SEHNR, CDR2 FQNEAQ (reference sequence). V gave up 4 bases and J gave up 4 bases; unmatched junction bases: 7. CDR3: CASSSQGGKYEQYF. The CDR3 DNA reads TGTGCCAGCAGCTCTCAGGGAGGGAAATACGAGCAGTACTTC.

The chain recombines TRBV7-2 with TRBJ2-1, with 8 nucleotides matching TRBD1. The CDR3 totals 17 residues. CDR1 and CDR2 from the germline V gene are SGHTA and FQGNSA. Unmatched junction bases numbered 10, after V lost 1 base and J lost 5 bases. In nucleotides, the CDR3 is TGTGCCAGCAGCTTAGTTGGGGCAGGGGGCTTAGACAATGAGCAGTTCTTC. Residues: CASSLVGAGGLDNEQFF.

This clone has more than one count but fewer than ten. The chain combines TRBV27 with TRBJ1-5; D is unclear. V was shortened by 5 bases and J by 7 bases, with 15 bases between the two germline ends. The CDR3 is 14 amino acids. The germline gives CDR1 MNHEY, CDR2 SMNVEV (reference sequence). The CDR3 sequence: CASSPTSLAQPQHF. CDR3 in DNA: TGTGCCAGCAGTCCCACTTCCCTAGCACAGCCCCAGCATTTT.

The chain combines TRBV7-2 with TRBJ2-1; 8 bases are a match to TRBD2. This CDR3 comprises 13 residues. With 4 bases clipped from V and 8 bases from J, the junction kept 4 bases outside the gene matches. Germline CDR1 reads SGHTA; CDR2 reads FQGNSA. The CDR3 bases are TGTGCCAGCAGCTGGACTAGCATAGATGAGCAGTTCTTC. This encodes CASSWTSIDEQFF. The entire variable domain, with the rest obtained from reference TRBV7-2 and TRBJ2-1, is as follows: GAGVSQSPSNKVTEKGKDVELRCDPISGHTALYWYRQSLGQGLEFLIYFQGNSAPDKSGLPSDRFSAERTGGSVSTLTIQRTQQEDSAVYLCASSWTSIDEQFFGPGTRLTVL.

The CDR3 DNA sequence: TGTGCCAGTAAGGAGGGACAGGGCAATCAGCCCCAGCATTTT. Translated, it gives CASKEGQGNQPQHF. The V call is TRBV19, the J call TRBJ1-5; 8 bases match TRBD1. Germline V gives CDR1 LNHDA, CDR2 SQIVND (reference sequence). The CDR3 consists of 14 residues. Unmatched junction bases numbered 4, after V lost 7 bases and J lost 2 bases. Combining the CDR3 with reference TRBV19 and TRBJ1-5 gives the whole variable domain DGGITQSPKYLFRKEGQNVTLSCEQNLNHDAMYWYRQDPGQGLRLIYYSQIVNDFQKGDIAEGYSVSREKKESFPLTVTSAQKNPTAFYLCASKEGQGNQPQHFGDGTRLSIL.

This sequence joins TRBV29-1 and TRBJ2-7, with 8 bases lining up with TRBD1. The germline V gene has CDR1 SQVTM and CDR2 ANQGSEA. With 6 bases clipped from V and 1 base from J, the junction kept 5 bases outside the gene matches. The CDR3 covers 13 residues. This CDR3 is CSVRTGISYEQYF. In nucleotides, the CDR3 is TGCAGCGTCCGGACAGGGATTTCCTACGAGCAGTACTTC.

This clone occurred a few times. The V gene is TRBV29-1, the J gene TRBJ2-7; TRBD1 might be the D (5 bases). The germline gives CDR1 SQVTM, CDR2 ANQGSEA. Trimming left V 3 bases short and J 6 bases short, with 15 bases between. The CDR3 loop spans 13 amino acids. The DNA for the CDR3 is TGCAGCGTTGATTGTCCAGGGAAAAGCGAGCAGTACTTC. The encoded protein is CSVDCPGKSEQYF.

The rearrangement links TRBV7-9 to TRBJ1-2; D is possibly TRBD1 (5 bases). There are 16 residues in the CDR3. Germline V lookup: CDR1 SEHNR, CDR2 FQNEAQ (reference sequence). Trimming shortened V by 4 bases and J by 6 bases, and 21 bases separated the two germline ends. Here the CDR3 reads CASSSHSGLSRHGYTF. CDR3 DNA: TGTGCCAGCAGCTCACATTCAGGGTTAAGCCGACATGGCTACACCTTC.

This clone occurred a few times. J is TRBJ2-2 and V is TRBV4-1; 9 positions match TRBD1. CDR1 and CDR2 from the germline V gene are MGHRA and YSYEKL. The V and J ends lost 4 bases and 0 bases, in that order; junction bases with no gene match: 6. The CDR3 sequence is 17 residues long. In DNA form, the CDR3 reads TGCGCCAGCAGCCGAGGACAGGGGAGCGCGAACACCGGGGAGCTGTTTTTT. Protein: CASSRGQGSANTGELFF.

The J gene is TRBJ2-7, the V gene TRBV2; D is perhaps TRBD1 or TRBD2 (5 bases each). Trimming stripped 2 bases from V and 6 bases from J, with 14 bases between. CDR3 size: 14 residues. In germline, CDR1 is SNHLY, CDR2 FYNNEI. CDR3 in amino acids: CASSEPRGPGEQYF. CDR3 nucleotides: TGTGCCAGCAGTGAACCCCGGGGACCGGGCGAGCAGTACTTC.

There are a few counts of this clone. The chain uses TRBV29-1 and TRBJ1-2, with 8 bases identical to TRBD1. The CDR3 has 17 amino acids. J gave up 3 bases and V 5 bases, and 17 bases lay outside the gene matches. Germline V lookup: CDR1 SQVTM, CDR2 ANQGSEA. This CDR3 is CSVKGYAPTGEDYGYTF. CDR3 bases: TGCAGCGTTAAAGGTTACGCCCCGACAGGGGAGGACTATGGCTACACCTTC.

V gene TRBV28 combines with J gene TRBJ2-7; D may be TRBD1 or TRBD2 (5 bases each). CDR3 length: 17 residues. Trimming removed 5 bases from V and 4 bases from J, with 24 bases in between. CDR1 MDHEN and CDR2 SYDVKM come from the germline V gene. CDR3 region: CASSLSGYHSSGYEQYF. DNA for the CDR3: TGTGCCAGCAGTCTGTCAGGGTACCATAGCTCGGGGTACGAGCAGTACTTC. The whole variable domain, filled in from reference TRBV28 and TRBJ2-7, reads DVKVTQSSRYLVKRTGEKVFLECVQDMDHENMFWYRQDPGLGLRLIYFSYDVKMKEKGDIPEGYSVSREKKERFSLILESASTNQTSMYLCASSLSGYHSSGYEQYFGPGTRLTVT.